The TCR beta chain under discussion was sequenced for a study of long-term antiretroviral therapy in people with HIV. About this clone itself: Its target is not known.

Sequencing used immunoSEQ v3.0 at survey level. Sequenced by immunoSEQ multiplex PCR; TCRdb stores in-frame clones only, minus some. The table lists 35,000 or so clones, roughly 80% of them singletons. Findings of the study overall: The data indicate that diversity increased after ART but remained below transplant donor controls. HIV repertoires spanned narrower CDR3 length ranges than controls. Those clones which expanded before ART made up the dominant part of the repertoire at all time points.

This clonotype was sampled from a woman between 50 and 59 years old with HIV. The source was unsorted PBMCs, collected 2 years after starting antiretroviral therapy.

DNA of the CDR3: TGTGCCAGCAGCTTTAAAAAGGGGGAAGCTTTCTTT. Its translation is CASSFKKGEAFF. The J gene is TRBJ1-1, the V gene TRBV11-2, with D tentatively TRBD1 (5 bases). CDR1 and CDR2 from the germline V gene are SGHAT and FQNNGV. CDR3 length: 12 amino acids. Trimming left V 3 bases short and J 8 bases short, with 10 bases between.